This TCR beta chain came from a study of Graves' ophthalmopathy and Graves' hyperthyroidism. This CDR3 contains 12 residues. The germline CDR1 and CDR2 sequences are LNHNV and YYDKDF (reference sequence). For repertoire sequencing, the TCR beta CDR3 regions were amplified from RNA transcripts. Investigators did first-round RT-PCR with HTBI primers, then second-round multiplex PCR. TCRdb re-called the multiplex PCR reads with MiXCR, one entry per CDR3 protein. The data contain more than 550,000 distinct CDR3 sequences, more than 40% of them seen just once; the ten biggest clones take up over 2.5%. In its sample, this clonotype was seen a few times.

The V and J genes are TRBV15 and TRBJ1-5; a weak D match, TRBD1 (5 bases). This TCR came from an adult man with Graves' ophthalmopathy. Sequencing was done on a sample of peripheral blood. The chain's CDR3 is CAARQPDQPQHF. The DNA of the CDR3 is TGTGCTGCCCGACAGCCAGATCAGCCCCAGCATTTT.